This entry lists 3 T cell receptor beta chains sequenced from one sample in a study of T cell responses to AZD1222 COVID-19 vaccine. Clones were read by immunoSEQ multiplex PCR, and TCRdb kept only the in-frame ones, dropping some. The repertoire holds about 150,000 clones, with 91% as singletons. Sample: peripheral blood, taken 28 days after the second dose of the MenACWY control vaccine. These receptors all come from an adult who received the MenACWY meningococcal vaccine as a control.

V and J are TRBV19 and TRBJ2-3, with D tentatively TRBD1 (6 bases). V lost 1 base and J 2 bases, leaving 13 bases between the germline ends. This CDR3 spans 16 amino acids. CDR1 is LNHDA and CDR2 is SQIVND in the germline V gene (reference sequence). The CDR3 nucleotides read TGTGCCAGTAGTATAGGGGACATCCTTCCCACAGATACGCAGTATTTT. Translated: CASSIGDILPTDTQYF.

The chain joins TRBV6-5 to TRBJ1-1; TRBD1 is a possible D gene (5 bases). Germline CDR1 MNHEY, CDR2 SVGAGI. V lost 0 bases and J lost 5, with 13 bases in between. The CDR3 sequence is 15 residues long. CDR3 sequence: CASSYSVRGGTEAFF. As DNA, the CDR3 is TGTGCCAGCAGTTACTCGGTGAGGGGAGGAACTGAAGCTTTCTTT.

The V call is TRBV10-1, the J call TRBJ2-1; the match to TRBD2 covers 9 bases. The CDR3 is 14 residues long. Trimming at V came to 5 bases and at J to 9 bases, leaving 8 bases not matched to a gene. The V gene's germline CDR1 is WNHNN and CDR2 SYGVQD (reference sequence). This CDR3 is CASSRDAGGGEQFF. CDR3 in DNA: TGCGCCAGCAGTCGTGATGCGGGAGGGGGTGAGCAGTTCTTC.